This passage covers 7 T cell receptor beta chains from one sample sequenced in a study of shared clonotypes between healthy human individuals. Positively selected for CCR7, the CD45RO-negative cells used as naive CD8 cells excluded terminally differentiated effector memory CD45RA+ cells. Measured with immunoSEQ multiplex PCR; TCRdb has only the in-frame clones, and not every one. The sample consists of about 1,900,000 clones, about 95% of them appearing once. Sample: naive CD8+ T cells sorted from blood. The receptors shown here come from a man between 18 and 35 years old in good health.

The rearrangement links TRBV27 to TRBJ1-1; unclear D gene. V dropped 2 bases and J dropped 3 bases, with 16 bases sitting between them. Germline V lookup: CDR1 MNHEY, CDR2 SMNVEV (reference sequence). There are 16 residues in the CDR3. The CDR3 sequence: CASSLGREGRHTEAFF. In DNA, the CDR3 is TGTGCCAGCAGTTTAGGGAGGGAGGGAAGGCACACTGAAGCTTTCTTT.

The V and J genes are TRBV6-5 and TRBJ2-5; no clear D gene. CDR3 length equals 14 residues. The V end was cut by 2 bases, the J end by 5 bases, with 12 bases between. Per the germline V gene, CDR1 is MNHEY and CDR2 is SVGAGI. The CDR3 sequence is CASSYGISWETQYF. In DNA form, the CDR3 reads TGTGCCAGCAGTTACGGTATTAGCTGGGAGACCCAGTACTTC.

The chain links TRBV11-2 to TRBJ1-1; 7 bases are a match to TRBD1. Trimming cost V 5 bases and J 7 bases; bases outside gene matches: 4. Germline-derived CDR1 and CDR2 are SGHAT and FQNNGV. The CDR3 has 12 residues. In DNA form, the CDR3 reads TGTGCCAGCAGCCGGGGGGACAGTGAAGCTTTCTTT. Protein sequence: CASSRGDSEAFF.

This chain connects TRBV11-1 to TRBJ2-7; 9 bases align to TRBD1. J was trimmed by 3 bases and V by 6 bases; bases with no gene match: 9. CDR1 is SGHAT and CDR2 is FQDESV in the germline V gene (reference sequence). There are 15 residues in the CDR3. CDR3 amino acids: CASRTDRGPYYEQYF. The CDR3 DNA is TGTGCCAGCAGGACGGACAGGGGCCCTTACTACGAGCAGTACTTC.

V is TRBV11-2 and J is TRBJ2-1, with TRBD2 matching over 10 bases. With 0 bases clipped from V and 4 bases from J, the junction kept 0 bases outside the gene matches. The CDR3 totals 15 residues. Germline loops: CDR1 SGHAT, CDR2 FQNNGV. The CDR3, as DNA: TGTGCCAGCAGCTTAGAACTAGCGGGGTACAATGAGCAGTTCTTC. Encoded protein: CASSLELAGYNEQFF.

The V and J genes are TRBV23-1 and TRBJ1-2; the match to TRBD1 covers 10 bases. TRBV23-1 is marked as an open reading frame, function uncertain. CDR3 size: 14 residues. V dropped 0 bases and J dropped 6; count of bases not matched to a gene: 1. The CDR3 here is CASSQSDRGHGYTF. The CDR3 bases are TGCGCCAGCAGTCAATCTGACAGGGGGCATGGCTACACCTTC.

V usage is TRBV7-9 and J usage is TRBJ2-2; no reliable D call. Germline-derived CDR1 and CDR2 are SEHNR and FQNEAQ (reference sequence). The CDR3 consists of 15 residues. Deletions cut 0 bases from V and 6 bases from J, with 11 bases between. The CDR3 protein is CASSLAGERAGELFF. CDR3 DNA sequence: TGTGCCAGCAGCTTAGCTGGGGAAAGGGCCGGGGAGCTGTTTTTT. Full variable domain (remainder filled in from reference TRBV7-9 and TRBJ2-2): DTGVSQNPRHKITKRGQNVTFRCDPISEHNRLYWYRQTLGQGPEFLTYFQNEAQLEKSRLLSDRFSAERPKGSFSTLEIQRTEQGDSAMYLCASSLAGERAGELFFGEGSRLTVL.